Following are 19 T cell receptor beta chains from one sample sequenced in a study of OX40 agonist ivuxolimab in advanced cancers. Repertoires were generated with immunoSEQ multiplex PCR, while TCRdb's copy carries only in-frame clones and drops some. The sample has approximately 52,000 clones; roughly 85% are singletons. This sample comprised CD4+ or CD8+ T cells sorted from blood, obtained in a trial of the OX40 agonist ivuxolimab. These receptors originate from an adult with an advanced solid tumor such as melanoma, head and neck, liver or kidney cancer.

J is TRBJ1-5 and V is TRBV15; D is unclear. The length of the CDR3 is 14 residues. The V gene's germline CDR1 is LNHNV and CDR2 YYDKDF (reference sequence). V lost 0 bases and J 7 bases, leaving 10 bases between the germline ends. The CDR3 DNA follows: TGTGCCACCAGCAGAGATCCGAGTGGACAGCCCCAGCATTTT. Translated, it gives CATSRDPSGQPQHF.

The chain uses TRBV28 and TRBJ2-1; 9 positions match TRBD2. This CDR3 is built from 15 residues. V lost 3 bases and J lost 8; bases outside the gene matches: 8. Germline values: CDR1 MDHEN, CDR2 SYDVKM. The DNA of the CDR3 is TGTGCCAGCAGTTTTAGGGCTAGCGGGATGGATGAGCAGTTCTTC. Translation gives CASSFRASGMDEQFF.

This chain joins TRBV7-9 and TRBJ2-5; the D is unclear. CDR3 size: 15 residues. V was trimmed by 5 bases and J by 0 bases, leaving 13 bases between them. Germline V gene data show CDR1 as SEHNR and CDR2 as FQNEAQ (reference sequence). CDR3 DNA sequence: TGTGCCAGCAGCCGTGGGGTCGTGAACCAAGAGACCCAGTACTTC. Its protein product is CASSRGVVNQETQYF.

This chain uses TRBV6-4 with TRBJ2-5, with D unresolved. Germline V gene sequence: CDR1 MRHNA, CDR2 SNTAGT. This CDR3 contains 13 residues. V was shortened by 3 bases and J by 1 base, with 6 bases between the two germline ends. Here the CDR3 reads CASSETSQETQYF. The CDR3 DNA is TGTGCCAGCAGTGAGACTTCCCAAGAGACCCAGTACTTC.

The chain combines TRBV28 with TRBJ1-2; maybe TRBD1 (5 bases). Deletions cut 2 bases from V and 6 bases from J, with 10 bases between. The CDR3 contains 13 residues. Germline V gene data show CDR1 as MDHEN and CDR2 as SYDVKM. The CDR3 DNA is TGTGCCAGCAGTTTAGGGGACGGTAATGGCTACACCTTC. It encodes CASSLGDGNGYTF.

This clone was recorded only once. This rearrangement joins TRBV7-2 to TRBJ2-1; D unclear. V gave up 0 bases and J gave up 15 bases, with 9 bases separating them. CDR3 length: 11 amino acids. Germline V CDR1 and CDR2: SGHTA, FQGNSA. CDR3 sequence: CASSLAPLWFF. The CDR3, as DNA: TGTGCCAGCAGCTTAGCCCCACTCTGGTTCTTC.

The chain is built from TRBV19 and TRBJ2-5; the match to TRBD2 covers 10 bases. The last part of the DNA fits TRBJ2-7 better; the J call may be wrong. The CDR3 sequence is 14 residues long. Germline V CDR1 and CDR2: LNHDA, SQIVND (reference sequence). The CDR3 DNA reads as TGTGCCAGTAGTACTAGCGGGAGCTCCTACGAGCAGTACTTC. Amino acids: CASSTSGSSYEQYF.

The chain carries TRBV11-2 and TRBJ2-1, with TRBD1 matching over 7 bases. Looked up from germline, CDR1 is SGHAT and CDR2 is FQNNGV. This CDR3 contains 15 residues. Trimming took 4 bases from V and 4 from J; bases not matched to a gene: 7. The CDR3 loop is CASSSTGTAYNEQFF. The CDR3 coding sequence is TGTGCCAGCAGCTCGACCGGGACAGCTTACAATGAGCAGTTCTTC.

V and J are TRBV6-5 and TRBJ1-2; D not resolved. Germline V lookup: CDR1 MNHEY, CDR2 SVGAGI. Between the trimmed V and J ends, which lost 5 bases and 6 bases, there was a span of 13 bases. The CDR3 consists of 13 residues. This CDR3 reads CASSEKRHNGYTF. Written as DNA, the CDR3 is TGTGCCAGCAGTGAAAAAAGACATAATGGCTACACCTTC.

This chain uses TRBV6-1 with TRBJ2-4; 10 bases align to TRBD2. Germline CDR1 MNHNS, CDR2 SASEGT. This CDR3 contains 14 residues. Germline trimming cut 7 bases from V and 7 bases from J; bases unmatched to any gene: 7. The CDR3 is CASKIAGGGNIQYF. CDR3 bases: TGTGCCAGCAAGATAGCGGGAGGAGGGAACATTCAGTACTTC.

J is TRBJ2-5 and V is TRBV27; D uncertain. Germline CDR1 reads MNHEY; CDR2 reads SMNVEV (reference sequence). This CDR3 has 13 residues. The V and J ends lost 6 bases and 2 bases respectively, with 10 bases between them. The CDR3 DNA is TGTGCCAGCAGATTAGGGATACAAGAGACCCAGTACTTC. Amino acid sequence: CASRLGIQETQYF.

The chain is built from TRBV5-5 and TRBJ2-2, with 7 bases lining up with TRBD2. Unmatched junction bases numbered 10, after V lost 4 bases and J lost 4 bases. The CDR3 length is 16 residues. Germline lookup yields CDR1 SGHKS and CDR2 YYEKEE (reference sequence). The CDR3 sequence is CASSLMPGLSTGELFF. The CDR3 region has the DNA TGTGCCAGCAGCCTTATGCCGGGACTATCCACCGGGGAGCTGTTTTTT.

V gene TRBV30 combines with J gene TRBJ2-5; 8 nucleotides align to TRBD2. The J segment lost 1 base and the V segment lost 2 bases, leaving 9 bases of the junction unmatched. Germline V gene lookup returns CDR1 GTSNPN and CDR2 SVGIG (reference sequence). CDR3 length: 16 residues. This chain's CDR3 is CAWSPGGATLQETQYF. The CDR3 DNA follows: TGTGCCTGGAGTCCGGGGGGGGCTACACTCCAAGAGACCCAGTACTTC.

This clone was detected only once. The chain has TRBV5-5 and TRBJ1-3; D is possibly TRBD1 (5 bases). Trimming pared 7 bases from V and 0 bases from J, leaving 14 bases between. Germline CDR1 and CDR2: SGHKS and YYEKEE (reference sequence). The CDR3 has 15 amino acids. The DNA for the CDR3 is TGTGCCAGCGGAAGCAGGGCCTCCTCTGGAAACACCATATATTTT. It codes for CASGSRASSGNTIYF.

The chain employs TRBV7-8 and TRBJ2-1; D possibly corresponds to TRBD2 (5 bases). The CDR3 totals 14 residues. The germline V gene encodes CDR1 SGHVS and CDR2 FQNEAQ. Trimming pared 5 bases from V and 8 bases from J, leaving 16 bases between. CDR3 region: CASSGEPLSDEQFF. CDR3 nucleotides: TGTGCCAGCAGCGGGGAGCCACTGTCGGATGAGCAGTTCTTC.

V gene TRBV29-1 combines with J gene TRBJ1-1; weak D call: TRBD1 (5 bases). V was pared by 0 bases and J by 8 bases, with 10 bases between. The CDR3 has 12 amino acids. The V gene's germline CDR1 is SQVTM and CDR2 ANQGSEA. CDR3 amino acids: CSVEEGGQEAFF. The CDR3 DNA follows: TGCAGCGTTGAAGAGGGCGGACAAGAAGCTTTCTTT.

The chain combines TRBV19 with TRBJ2-7; tentative D call: TRBD2 (7 bases). CDR3 length: 15 residues. The germline V gene encodes CDR1 LNHDA and CDR2 SQIVND (reference sequence). With 4 bases removed from V and 4 bases from J, the gap between germline ends came to 17 bases. CDR3 in amino acids: CASSTSRGAGYEQYF. CDR3 nucleotide sequence: TGTGCCAGTAGTACCTCCCGGGGGGCAGGGTACGAGCAGTACTTC. Full variable domain (rest looked up from reference TRBV19 and TRBJ2-7): DGGITQSPKYLFRKEGQNVTLSCEQNLNHDAMYWYRQDPGQGLRLIYYSQIVNDFQKGDIAEGYSVSREKKESFPLTVTSAQKNPTAFYLCASSTSRGAGYEQYFGPGTRLTVT.

The rearrangement uses TRBV2 and TRBJ2-5; 8 nucleotides align to TRBD1. The germline CDR1 and CDR2 sequences are SNHLY and FYNNEI. The J segment lost 5 bases and the V segment lost 3 bases, leaving 5 bases of the junction unmatched. This CDR3 has 14 residues. CDR3 DNA sequence: TGTGCCAGCAGTGAGTGGACAGGGCTGGAGACCCAGTACTTC. Protein sequence: CASSEWTGLETQYF.

The genes are TRBV21-1 and TRBJ2-7; the listed D gene, TRBD1, was not tested against the DNA. TRBV21-1 is termed a pseudogene. The CDR3 has 15 residues. The CDR3 here is CASSKVWQGTYEQYF. CDR3 in DNA: TGTGCCAGCAGCAAAGTATGGCAGGGAACATACGAGCAGTACTTC.